This entry lists 7 T cell receptor beta chains sequenced from one sample in a study of blood T cell repertoires in COVID-19. Profiled with immunoSEQ multiplex PCR; TCRdb holds only in-frame clones, not every one. The sample lists over 200,000 clones; over 75% were seen once. Input material: peripheral blood. The receptor set was obtained from a man aged 40-49 years with active or convalescent COVID-19.

J is TRBJ2-2 and V is TRBV5-1; 7 bases are a match to TRBD1. This CDR3 has 15 residues. J was trimmed by 3 bases and V by 0 bases; bases with no gene match: 2. Germline CDR1 reads SGHRS; CDR2 reads YFSETQ. The CDR3 DNA reads as TGCGCCAGCAGCTTGGGCCAGGGGGACACCGGGGAGCTGTTTTTT. Translating it yields CASSLGQGDTGELFF.

The V call is TRBV29-1, the J call TRBJ2-7; 8 nucleotides match TRBD2. The CDR3 contains 15 residues. With 5 bases clipped from V and 2 bases from J, the junction kept 11 bases outside the gene matches. CDR1 is SQVTM, CDR2 ANQGSEA, per germline. CDR3 sequence reads: CSVTFPAGGPYEQYF. In DNA form, the CDR3 reads TGCAGCGTTACGTTCCCCGCGGGAGGCCCCTACGAGCAGTACTTC.

With regard to this clone: Other DNA sequences in the sample encode the same CDR3. CDR3 loop: CATSETSGSGETQYF. The CDR3 bases are TGTGCCACCAGTGAAACTAGCGGGAGCGGGGAGACCCAGTACTTC. V gene TRBV24-1 combines with J gene TRBJ2-5; 11 nucleotides line up with TRBD2. Germline CDR1 KGHDR, CDR2 SFDVKD. The V segment lost 4 bases and the J segment 5 bases; nucleotides outside the gene matches: 5. CDR3 length: 15 amino acids.

This clone was seen a single time. The rearrangement links TRBV12-3 or TRBV12-4 to TRBJ1-1; unclear D gene. Trimming shortened V by 6 bases and J by 0 bases, and 5 bases separated the two germline ends. This CDR3 contains 12 residues. The CDR3 nucleotides are TGTGCCAGCAGGGGCGTGAACACTGAAGCTTTCTTT. It is translated as CASRGVNTEAFF.

This chain uses TRBV12-3 or TRBV12-4 with TRBJ1-1; a possible D gene is TRBD1 (5 bases). Trimming removed 6 bases from V and 4 bases from J, with 12 bases in between. CDR3 length: 13 amino acids. Written as DNA, the CDR3 is TGTGCCAGCAGGCCACAGGCGCCCACTGAAGCTTTCTTT. Its protein is CASRPQAPTEAFF.

V usage is TRBV2 and J usage is TRBJ2-1; D may be TRBD2 (7 bases). This CDR3 has 14 residues. V gave up 4 bases and J gave up 7 bases, with 14 bases separating them. Germline CDR1 is SNHLY and CDR2 is FYNNEI. CDR3: CASSVAGALNEQFF. The DNA of the CDR3 is TGTGCCAGCAGTGTTGCGGGGGCTCTTAATGAGCAGTTCTTC. Complete variable domain (other parts from reference TRBV2 and TRBJ2-1): EPEVTQTPSHQVTQMGQEVILRCVPISNHLYFYWYRQILGQKVEFLVSFYNNEISEKSEIFDDQFSVERPDGSNFTLKIRSTKLEDSAMYFCASSVAGALNEQFFGPGTRLTVL.

This clone was detected once. This chain links TRBV6-1 with TRBJ1-1; maybe TRBD1 (5 bases). The CDR3 is 13 amino acids. Germline V gene lookup returns CDR1 MNHNS and CDR2 SASEGT. The V and J ends lost 3 bases and 6 bases respectively, with 11 bases between them. The CDR3 DNA reads as TGTGCCAGCAGTGACAGGGTTGGGGCTGAAGCTTTCTTT. Translated, it gives CASSDRVGAEAFF.